The entry that follows covers one TCR beta chain sequence. Its cognate antigen is unknown. The data derive from a study of cytomegalovirus exposure and HLA in healthy donors. A multiplex PCR was run with 60 Vbeta primers and 13 Jbeta primers. The protocol was immunoSEQ multiplex PCR, while the TCRdb copy is restricted to in-frame clones and leaves out a portion. The sample contains around 150,000 clones, roughly 87% of which appear only once. Trimming cost V 6 bases and J 6 bases, with 13 bases left between them. Germline V gene lookup returns CDR1 MNHEY and CDR2 SVGAGI. This CDR3 comprises 13 residues. Findings and caveats of the study: Later analysis placed DRB1 highest and HLA-C lowest in TCR association rates, which differed by HLA locus. Most TCRs appeared rarely, but some public TCRs recurred in many donors.

This clonotype was obtained from a girl aged 10 to 17 in good health and CMV-seropositive. The chain links TRBV6-5 to TRBJ2-3; maybe TRBD1 (5 bases). The source material was PBMCs. As DNA, the CDR3 is TGTGCCAGCAGCTACCTAAAGGGGGATACGCAGTATTTT. The encoded protein is CASSYLKGDTQYF.